This T cell receptor (beta chain) was recorded in a study of cytomegalovirus exposure and HLA in healthy donors. Overall study findings and caveats: In vitro experiments confirmed that three CMV-associated chains were specific for CMV antigens.

PCR was performed using 60 Vbeta and 13 Jbeta primers. Clones were sequenced by immunoSEQ multiplex PCR, and TCRdb holds only the in-frame ones, with some missing. The sample consists of under 300,000 clones, 80% to 85% of them appearing once. This CDR3 spans 16 amino acids. Per the germline V gene, CDR1 is SEHNR and CDR2 is FQNEAQ (reference sequence). With respect to this clone: Its specificity is not known. The junction departs from the called germline gene at one end, perhaps through a read error.

The clonotype was recovered from a woman aged 55-75 years in good health and CMV-seropositive. The J gene is TRBJ2-5, the V gene TRBV7-9, with TRBD1 as a possible D gene (5 bases). The specimen sequenced was PBMCs. Here the CDR3 reads CSSSLNTGARLETQYF. The CDR3 DNA sequence: TGTTCCAGCAGCTTAAACACTGGGGCACGGTTGGAGACCCAGTACTTC.